Sequencing of this T cell receptor beta chain was carried out in a study of blood T cell repertoires in COVID-19. For the study at large: T cells, B-cell-depleted T cells, or PBMCs supplied cDNA or gDNA.

All enrollees were roughly 18 to 90 years old and from 25 or so US areas. The study assigned cohorts using participant-reported clinical history. Clones were read by immunoSEQ multiplex PCR, and TCRdb kept only the in-frame ones, dropping some. In the table there are about 220,000 clones, about 80% of which are singletons. Germline V gene data show CDR1 as SGHTA and CDR2 as FQGTGA. V lost 2 bases, J lost 5 bases, and 4 bases stayed unmatched. The CDR3 loop spans 15 amino acids. Source material: PBMCs or T cells enriched from blood (not recorded which). The chain uses TRBV7-3 and TRBJ2-2, with 8 bases fitting TRBD1. This clonotype was sampled from a man aged 40-49 years who had recovered from COVID-19. CDR3 DNA sequence: TGTGCCAGCAGCTTACGGGGACAGGTGACCGGGGAGCTGTTTTTT. It specifies CASSLRGQVTGELFF.